This T cell receptor beta chain emerged from a study of neoadjuvant anti-PD-1 for oral cavity cancer. Study background: Nivolumab at 3 mg/kg was mostly given biweekly, three to four doses, pre-surgery.

CDR1 and CDR2 from the germline V gene are GTSNPN and SVGIG (reference sequence). CDR3 size: 12 residues. V was pared by 2 bases and J by 1 base, with 5 bases between. This table comes from immunoSEQ multiplex PCR, and its TCRdb copy is limited to in-frame clones, with some not included. The sample yields 14,000 or so clones, roughly three quarters seen once. Time point described: after neoadjuvant nivolumab, at surgical resection. Stage II-IVA oral cavity squamous cell carcinoma was new and untreated by systemic or radiation therapy. These oral cavity squamous cell carcinomas were HPV-negative and locally advanced.

Sample: PBMCs, taken after nivolumab (anti-PD-1) treatment. The chain has TRBV30 and TRBJ1-1; D is uncertain. This receptor was taken from a person aged 35-80 years with oral cavity squamous cell carcinoma. The CDR3 DNA sequence: TGTGCCTGGAGTCGACAGAACACTGAAGCTTTCTTT. Protein product: CAWSRQNTEAFF.